This T cell receptor (beta chain) was sequenced for a study of blood T cells in healthy people across ages. About the research overall: Capturing about one barcoded beta molecule per two T cells was achieved by template switching.

The second PCR ran roughly 6 to 12 cycles with a sample-barcoded 5' primer and J-beta primers. TCRdb reanalysed the 5' RACE reads using MiXCR and keeps one entry per CDR3 protein. The sample shows roughly 900,000 distinct CDR3 sequences, around 28% of them seen only once. The V gene end was trimmed by 1 base and the J gene end by 4 bases; junction bases not matched to a gene: 8. This CDR3 spans 16 amino acids. The chain uses TRBV12-3 or TRBV12-4 and TRBJ2-3, with TRBD1 identical over 7 bases. This TCR was sampled from a woman older than 75 in good health. The sequenced sample consisted of blood. CDR3 nucleotide sequence: TGTGCCAGCAGTTTAGGGATTAACAGGGGTGCAGATACGCAGTATTTT. Translating gives CASSLGINRGADTQYF.